This T cell receptor (beta chain) was sequenced in a study of T cells in Graves' hyperthyroidism and ophthalmopathy. RNA transcripts yielded amplified TCR beta CDR3 regions. First-round RT-PCR targeting the TCR CDR3 was performed with the HTBI primer set. TCRdb used MiXCR to reprocess the multiplex PCR reads, holding one entry per CDR3 protein. Here the sample spans 90,000 to 120,000 distinct CDR3 sequences, about a sixth being singletons. Deletions cut 6 bases from V and 1 base from J, with 19 bases between. Per the germline V gene, CDR1 is DFQATT and CDR2 is SNEGSKA (reference sequence). This CDR3 has 16 residues. Newly diagnosed hyperthyroidism patients aged 18 to 65 years had disease lasting under 2 months. Diagnosing involved the use of clinical symptoms, serum thyroxine and TRAb, thyroid ultrasound and orbital computed tomography. This sample holds PBMCs from less than 13 ml fresh peripheral blood.

This clonotype was sampled from a woman between 50 and 59 years old with Graves' hyperthyroidism. The V gene is TRBV20-1, the J gene TRBJ2-4; weak D call: TRBD2 (6 bases). What was sequenced was blood. For the CDR3, the DNA is TGCAGTGCCCCCCGGCGGGGCGGGGCGGCCAAAAACATTCAGTACTTC. Translation gives CSAPRRGGAAKNIQYF.